The rows below give T cell receptor beta chains drawn from one sample of a study of CD8 T cell repertoires and HIV-1 epitope variants. These receptors lack a known antigen. The repertoire was sequenced with immunoSEQ multiplex PCR; TCRdb's copy has only in-frame clones and lacks some. The sample includes around 5,300 clones, less than 70% of them seen just once. Sequenced input: cultured CD8+ T cells derived from PBMCs. These receptors originate from a male donor with HIV. Each CDR3 is given with its conserved first and last residue. Each record gives: J gene, V gene, CDR3 protein.

>TRBJ2-3|TRBV11-2
CASSSVIGADTQYF
>TRBJ2-3|TRBV4-1
CASSQDSSTSGGAFQYF
>TRBJ2-7|TRBV28
CASSQPGLAEYEQYF
>TRBJ1-2|TRBV5-1
CASSPGLGEGYTF
>TRBJ2-5|TRBV9
CASSEGLAGGETQYF
>TRBJ1-5|TRBV5-5
CASSYSGQGDQPQHF
>TRBJ2-7|TRBV19
CASSRGTGPGEQYF
>TRBJ1-1|TRBV30
CACPGPGQGAEAFF
>TRBJ2-5|TRBV7-9
CASSSSLQGRDQETQYF
>TRBJ1-2|TRBV2
CASSEGTGQGYGYTF
>TRBJ1-2|TRBV4-2
CASSFTGGDGYGYTF
>TRBJ2-7|TRBV7-2
CASSLIAGTYEQYF
>TRBJ1-4|TRBV11-2
CASSLAGTGGGREKLFF